The subject of this entry is one T cell receptor (beta chain). Its antigen is not yet known. Per-base quality was not reported, and no clone a single base away is much larger than it. The entry originates in a study of blood T cell repertoires in COVID-19 (TCRdb year 2020). About the full investigation: Collaborator samples came from the United States, Italy and Spain and covered acute and convalescent phases of COVID-19. The material from the prospective study consisted of cDNA or gDNA derived from T cells, B-cell-depleted T cells, or PBMCs. The dataset comprised deeply sampled blood TCRbeta repertoires from subjects exposed to, actively infected with, or recovered from COVID-19. The repertoires were made available in a free public database intended to serve as a resource for research on the immune response to SARS-CoV-2. Samples came from the ongoing ImmuneRACE study (first 160 participants) plus 1,254 subjects from 6 global collaborators. Nearly every sample came with metadata listing a de-identified subject ID, COVID-19 status, age in years and sex. Where HLA class I and class II types were available, the types were taken from metadata supplied by the sample provider, not from assay-based typing. The full study reports these points: How much clinical and demographic metadata was included differed by source and by participant, and the metadata was provided uncurated.

At one collaborating source in Seattle, patients were enrolled during active infection and were followed longitudinally through the course of disease. Whole blood was collected in K2EDTA tubes by collaborating institutions according to the institutions' own protocols. For TCRbeta analysis, collaborator samples were shipped as frozen whole blood, as isolated PBMCs, or as DNA extracted from either sample type. From cysteine to phenylalanine, the CDR3 is 15 amino acids long. Solely the CDR3 DNA is kept, with 45 bases framed from the first base. From the germline V gene, CDR1 is MNHEY and CDR2 is SVGEGT. The V end gives up 2 bases and the J end 6 bases, leaving 8 bases in the junction not matched to a gene. TCRbeta CDR3 regions were amplified from genomic DNA using the immunoSEQ Assay, a bias-controlled multiplex PCR. From the authors' description of their analysis: Within the assay, amplification of reference gene primers was used to estimate how many nucleated cells each sample contained. To quantify the absolute abundance of each unique TCRbeta CDR3 rearrangement, sequence reads were collapsed and filtered. Productive Simpson clonality was computed per sample as the square root of Simpson's diversity index over productive rearrangements. Sourced from immuneACCESS, this table was stored by TCRdb with only in-frame sequences that have V and J called. A share of the clones is absent; for the studies checked, an unresolved V gene accounts for under half, and the remainder has no known explanation. V and J calls and clone size follow that table, whereas D and trimming were derived from the DNA. For this sample there are some 200,000 clones; approximately 85% appear just once. The top ten hold 2.4% of the sample.

The sequence derives from a woman in her seventies with COVID-19, enrolled during active disease. The chain employs TRBV6-2 or TRBV6-3 and TRBJ2-7; 9 central nucleotides agree with TRBD1. The sequenced sample was peripheral blood. The DNA reads TGTGCCAGCAGTTACGTAACGACAGGGGGATCCGAGCAGTACTTC. This is translated as CASSYVTTGGSEQYF.